This T cell receptor (beta chain) appears in the sequencing data of a study of blood T cell repertoires in COVID-19. Study as a whole: From the United States, Italy and Spain came samples of acute and convalescent COVID-19. T cells, B-cell-depleted T cells, or PBMCs supplied cDNA or gDNA.

Trimming stripped 4 bases from V and 8 bases from J, with 8 bases between. This CDR3 is built from 12 residues. The germline gives CDR1 LGHNA, CDR2 YNFKEQ. Under the authors' procedure: Amplified reference gene primers provided the basis for estimating nucleated cell counts. Generated by immunoSEQ multiplex PCR, the TCRdb table keeps only in-frame clones and is missing some. The V and J calls and clone size are taken from that table; D and trimming were inferred from the DNA. The top ten clones hold about 4.8% of a sample with fewer than 250,000 clones, 82% of them seen once. Sequenced sample: peripheral blood. The sequence was obtained from a woman between 65 and 79 years old with acute or convalescent COVID-19. This rearrangement joins TRBV4-2 to TRBJ1-4; possibly TRBD1 for D (5 bases). CDR3 amino acids: CASSPGGEKLFF. CDR3 nucleotides: TGTGCCAGCAGCCCCGGGGGGGAAAAACTGTTTTTT.